This T cell receptor (beta chain) emerged from a study of blood T cell repertoires in COVID-19. This clone was observed a few times. Generated by immunoSEQ multiplex PCR, the TCRdb table keeps only in-frame clones and is missing some. The sample holds around 170,000 clones, approximately 80% seen once. Sequences were obtained from PBMCs or T cells enriched from blood (not recorded which). The origin of this receptor is a man aged 55 to 70 who had been exposed to COVID-19.

The CDR3 coding sequence is TGTGCCACAAGTATGACAGGGGGCTCGGGCAATCAGCCCCAGCATTTT. It encodes CATSMTGGSGNQPQHF. The chain joins TRBV19 to TRBJ1-5; 10 bases map to TRBD1. Germline trimming cut 10 bases from V and 2 bases from J; bases unmatched to any gene: 11. CDR3 length: 16 amino acids. CDR1 and CDR2 (germline): LNHDA, SQIVND (reference sequence).